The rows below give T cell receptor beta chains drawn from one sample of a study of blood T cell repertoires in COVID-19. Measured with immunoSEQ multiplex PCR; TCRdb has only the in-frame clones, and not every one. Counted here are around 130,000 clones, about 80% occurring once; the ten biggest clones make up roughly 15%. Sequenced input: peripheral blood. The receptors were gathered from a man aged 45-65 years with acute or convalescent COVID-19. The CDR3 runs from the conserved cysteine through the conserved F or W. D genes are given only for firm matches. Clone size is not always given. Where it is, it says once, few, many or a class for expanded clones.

CASSPFLGSGANVLTF,TGTGCCAGCAGCCCGTTTCTCGGCTCTGGGGCCAACGTCCTGACTTTC,TRBJ2-6,-,TRBV5-5,-
CSASRQQGMNTEAFF,TGCAGTGCTAGTCGTCAACAGGGGATGAACACTGAAGCTTTCTTT,TRBJ1-1,TRBD1,TRBV20-1,-
CASSVATGVTPLHF,TGTGCCAGCAGCGTAGCGACCGGAGTAACACCCCTCCACTTT,TRBJ1-6,-,TRBV9,once
CASSVGWRGEQFF,TGTGCCAGCAGCGTCGGTTGGCGGGGTGAGCAGTTCTTC,TRBJ2-1,-,TRBV9,once
CASSQVGNQPQHF,TGTGCCAGCAGCCAAGTCGGGAATCAGCCCCAGCATTTT,TRBJ1-5,-,TRBV3-1/TRBV3-2,-
CASSRLAGDTDTQYF,TGTGCCAGCAGCAGACTAGCGGGGGACACAGATACGCAGTATTTT,TRBJ2-3,TRBD2,TRBV9,-
CASSSGQGVANEKLFF,TGCGCCAGCAGCTCGGGACAGGGGGTTGCTAATGAAAAACTGTTTTTT,TRBJ1-4,TRBD1,TRBV5-1,once
CASRGTGSGYTF,TGTGCCAGCAGGGGAACAGGTTCAGGCTACACCTTC,TRBJ1-2,-,TRBV6-5,-
CASSLRGGGPETQYF,TGCGCCAGCAGCTTGAGAGGGGGGGGCCCAGAGACCCAGTACTTC,TRBJ2-5,-,TRBV5-1,-
CASCDPRGQETQYF,TGTGCCAGCTGTGATCCCAGGGGTCAAGAGACCCAGTACTTC,TRBJ2-5,-,TRBV2,-
CASSFDRGLGYEQYF,TGCGCCAGCAGCTTTGACAGGGGGCTTGGATACGAGCAGTACTTC,TRBJ2-7,TRBD1,TRBV5-1,-
CASSESQGADYNEQFF,TGTGCCAGCAGTGAATCCCAGGGGGCAGACTACAATGAGCAGTTCTTC,TRBJ2-1,TRBD1,TRBV25-1,-
CASSEGIAGGNEQFF,TGTGCCAGCAGTGAAGGTATAGCGGGGGGGAATGAGCAGTTCTTC,TRBJ2-1,TRBD2,TRBV6-4,-
CASRSGVGYTF,TGCGCCAGCAGGAGTGGTGTAGGCTACACCTTC,TRBJ1-2,-,TRBV10-2,-
CASSWGQVGEKLFF,TGTGCCAGCAGCTGGGGACAGGTCGGCGAAAAACTGTTTTTT,TRBJ1-4,TRBD1,TRBV7-8,-
CASSPTQETQYF,TGTGCCAGCTCACCGACACAAGAGACCCAGTACTTC,TRBJ2-5,-,TRBV18,-
CASADQAGEKLFF,TGTGCCAGCGCGGACCAGGCGGGGGAAAAACTGTTTTTT,TRBJ1-4,-,TRBV19,-
CASSLGPGKDNEQFF,TGTGCCAGCAGCTTAGGCCCAGGGAAGGACAATGAGCAGTTCTTC,TRBJ2-1,-,TRBV7-6,-
CASSFGGSSSYEQYF,TGTGCCAGCAGCTTCGGGGGTTCTAGCTCCTACGAGCAGTACTTC,TRBJ2-7,-,TRBV5-4,-
CASRGRTGVDQPQHF,TGTGCCAGCAGGGGGAGGACAGGGGTCGATCAGCCCCAGCATTTT,TRBJ1-5,TRBD1,TRBV2,-
CASYESGNTIYF,TGCGCCAGCTACGAGTCTGGAAACACCATATATTTT,TRBJ1-3,-,TRBV5-1,few
CSVKTSGDTQYF,TGCAGCGTTAAAACTAGCGGAGATACGCAGTATTTT,TRBJ2-3,TRBD2,TRBV29-1,-
CASRRQGGDGYTF,TGTGCCAGCAGGCGACAGGGGGGGGATGGCTACACCTTC,TRBJ1-2,TRBD1,TRBV12-3/TRBV12-4,once
CAWSPLLAKNIQYF,TGTGCCTGGAGCCCCCTACTAGCCAAAAACATTCAGTACTTC,TRBJ2-4,-,TRBV30,-
CASSDRRGDTQYF,TGTGCCAGCAGTGACCGCCGAGGAGATACGCAGTATTTT,TRBJ2-3,-,TRBV6-1,-
CASRQTGGNQPQHF,TGTGCCAGCAGGCAGACAGGGGGTAATCAGCCCCAGCATTTT,TRBJ1-5,TRBD1,TRBV6-5,-